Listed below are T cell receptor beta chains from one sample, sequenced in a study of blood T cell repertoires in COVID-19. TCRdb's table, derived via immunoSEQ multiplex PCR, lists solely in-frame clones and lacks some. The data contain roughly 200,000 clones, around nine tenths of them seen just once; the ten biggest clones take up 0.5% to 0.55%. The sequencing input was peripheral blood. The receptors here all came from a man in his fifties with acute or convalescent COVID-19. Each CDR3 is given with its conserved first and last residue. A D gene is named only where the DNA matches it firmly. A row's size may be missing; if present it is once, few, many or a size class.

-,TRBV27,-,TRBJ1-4,CASSLFGTTNEKLFF,TGTGCCAGCAGTTTATTCGGTACAACTAATGAAAAACTGTTTTTT
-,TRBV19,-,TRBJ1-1,CASTRGQANTEAFF,TGTGCCAGTACTAGGGGCCAGGCGAACACTGAAGCTTTCTTT
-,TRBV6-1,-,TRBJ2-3,CASSEVRTKSSTDTQYF,TGTGCCAGCAGTGAAGTCAGGACTAAATCTAGCACAGATACGCAGTATTTT
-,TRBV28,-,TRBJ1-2,CASTGTNYGYTF,TGTGCCAGCACAGGCACGAACTATGGCTACACCTTC
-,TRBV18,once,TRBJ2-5,CASVTSREETQYF,TGTGCCAGCGTCACGTCCAGGGAAGAGACCCAGTACTTC
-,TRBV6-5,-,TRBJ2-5,CASSYSEGNQETQYF,TGTGCCAGCAGTTACTCGGAGGGGAACCAAGAGACCCAGTACTTC
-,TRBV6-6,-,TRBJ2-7,CASSTSGFSYEQYF,TGTGCCAGCAGCACCAGCGGGTTTAGCTACGAGCAGTACTTC
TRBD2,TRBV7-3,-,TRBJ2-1,CASSLNPATGRVNEQFF,TGTGCCAGCAGCTTAAACCCAGCTACCGGGAGGGTCAATGAGCAGTTCTTC
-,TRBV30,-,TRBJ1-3,CAWTGNGNTIYF,TGTGCCTGGACAGGGAATGGAAACACCATATATTTT
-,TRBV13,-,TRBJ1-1,CASSPRQMNTEAFF,TGTGCCAGCAGCCCTCGACAGATGAACACTGAAGCTTTCTTT
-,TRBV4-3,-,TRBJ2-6,CASSQDSPPGANVLTF,TGCGCCAGCAGCCAAGATAGTCCCCCTGGGGCCAACGTCCTGACTTTC
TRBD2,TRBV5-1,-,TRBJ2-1,CASSLAGLAEYNEQFF,TGCGCCAGCAGCTTGGCCGGACTAGCGGAATACAATGAGCAGTTCTTC
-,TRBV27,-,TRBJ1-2,CASSLSAVAFYGYTF,TGTGCCAGCAGTTTATCGGCAGTAGCTTTCTATGGCTACACCTTC
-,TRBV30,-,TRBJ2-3,CAWSLLGASTDTQYF,TGTGCCTGGAGCCTCCTCGGAGCCAGCACAGATACGCAGTATTTT
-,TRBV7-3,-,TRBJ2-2,CASSPTANTGELFF,TGTGCCAGCAGCCCCACAGCGAACACCGGGGAGCTGTTTTTT
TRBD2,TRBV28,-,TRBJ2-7,CASWVGLGVPEQYF,TGTGCCAGCTGGGTGGGACTAGGGGTTCCCGAGCAGTACTTC
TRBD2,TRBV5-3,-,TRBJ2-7,CARSLVLAEDSYEQYF,TGTGCCAGAAGCTTGGTACTAGCGGAGGATTCCTACGAGCAGTACTTC
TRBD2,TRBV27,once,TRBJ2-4,CASSFGAGVDIQYF,TGTGCCAGCAGCTTCGGCGCGGGGGTGGACATTCAGTACTTC
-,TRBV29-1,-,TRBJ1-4,CSIKQGFGEKLFF,TGCAGCATCAAACAGGGATTTGGTGAAAAACTGTTTTTT
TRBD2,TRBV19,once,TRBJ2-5,CACSTSGRWQETQYF,TGTGCCTGTTCGACTAGCGGGAGATGGCAAGAGACCCAGTACTTC
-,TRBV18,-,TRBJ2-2,CASSPQQNTGELFF,TGTGCCAGCTCACCACAACAGAACACCGGGGAGCTGTTTTTT
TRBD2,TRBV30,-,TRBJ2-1,CAWSGAGGNEQFF,TGTGCCTGGAGTGGGGCGGGAGGAAATGAGCAGTTCTTC
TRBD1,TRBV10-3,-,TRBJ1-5,CAISESEDRGLVGNQPQHF,TGTGCCATCAGTGAGTCTGAGGACAGGGGACTTGTGGGGAATCAGCCCCAGCATTTT
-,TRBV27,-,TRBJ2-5,CASSFTGGQETQYF,TGTGCCAGCAGTTTTACGGGCGGGCAAGAGACCCAGTACTTC
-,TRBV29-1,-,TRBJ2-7,CSVEGGNSYEQYF,TGCAGCGTTGAAGGAGGGAACTCCTACGAGCAGTACTTC
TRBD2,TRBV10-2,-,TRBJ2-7,CASEGQGREGYEQYF,TGCGCCAGCGAGGGGCAGGGGCGGGAGGGCTACGAGCAGTACTTC
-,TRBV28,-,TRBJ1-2,CASSLFNYGYTF,TGTGCCAGCAGTCTTTTTAACTATGGCTACACCTTC
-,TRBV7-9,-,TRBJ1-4,CASSLKGQGLGEKLFF,TGTGCCAGCAGCTTAAAGGGTCAGGGGTTAGGAGAAAAACTGTTTTTT
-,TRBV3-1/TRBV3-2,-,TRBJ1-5,CASSLKPGHWVNQPQHF,TGTGCCAGCAGCCTAAAACCGGGACATTGGGTCAATCAGCCCCAGCATTTT
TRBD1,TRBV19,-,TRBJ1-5,CASSPRGARDNQPQHF,TGTGCCAGTAGTCCCAGGGGGGCGAGGGACAATCAGCCCCAGCATTTT
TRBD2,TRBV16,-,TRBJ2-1,CASSLSGSNEQFF,TGTGCCAGCAGCCTTAGCGGGAGTAATGAGCAGTTCTTC
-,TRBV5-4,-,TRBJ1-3,CASSQDSSGNTIYF,TGTGCCAGCAGCCAGGACAGCTCTGGAAACACCATATATTTT
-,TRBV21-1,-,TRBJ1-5,CASSKGGGNSSNQPQHF,TGTGCCAGCAGCAAAGGGGGGGGCAACAGTAGCAATCAGCCCCAGCATTTT
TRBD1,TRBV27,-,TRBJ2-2,CASSRDRAGELFF,TGTGCCAGCAGTCGAGACAGGGCCGGGGAGCTGTTTTTT
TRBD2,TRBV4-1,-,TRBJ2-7,CASSQNTGTSGTYEQYF,TGCGCCAGCAGCCAAAATACCGGGACTAGCGGCACCTACGAGCAGTACTTC
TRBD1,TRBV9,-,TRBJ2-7,CASSVSGTDRDEQYF,TGTGCCAGCAGCGTGTCCGGGACAGACCGGGACGAGCAGTACTTC
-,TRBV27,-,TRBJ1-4,CASSLSGRRAPNEKLFF,TGTGCCAGCAGTTTATCAGGTCGCAGGGCCCCTAATGAAAAACTGTTTTTT
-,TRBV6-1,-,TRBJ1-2,CASSEAERTRTGGYTF,TGTGCCAGCAGTGAAGCTGAACGGACCCGTACGGGAGGCTACACCTTC
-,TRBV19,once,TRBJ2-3,CASSATGSSTDTQYF,TGTGCCAGTAGCGCGACAGGTTCTAGCACAGATACGCAGTATTTT
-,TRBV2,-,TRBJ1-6,CASRMSLSPLHF,TGTGCCAGCAGGATGAGCCTTTCACCCCTCCACTTT
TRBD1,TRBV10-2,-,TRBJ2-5,CASSALQGTQETQYF,TGCGCCAGCAGCGCCTTACAGGGGACGCAAGAGACCCAGTACTTC
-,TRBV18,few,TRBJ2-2,CASSPVGGDGELFF,TGTGCCAGCTCACCAGTTGGCGGAGATGGGGAGCTGTTTTTT
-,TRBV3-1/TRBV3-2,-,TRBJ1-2,CASSQGGTYDGYTF,TGTGCCAGCAGCCAAGGGGGGACTTACGATGGCTACACCTTC
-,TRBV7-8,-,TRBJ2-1,CASSLASSGLYNEQFF,TGTGCCAGCAGCTTAGCGTCTAGTGGACTATACAATGAGCAGTTCTTC
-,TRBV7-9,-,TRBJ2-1,CASSQKGGQAGSEQFF,TGTGCCAGCAGCCAGAAGGGAGGACAGGCGGGGAGTGAGCAGTTCTTC
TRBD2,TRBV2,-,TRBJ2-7,CATSTGLAAYEQYF,TGTGCCACCAGCACCGGACTAGCTGCCTACGAGCAGTACTTC
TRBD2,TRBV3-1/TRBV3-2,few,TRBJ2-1,CASSLLSGRGSYNEQFF,TGTGCCAGCAGTCTACTCAGCGGGAGGGGCTCCTACAATGAGCAGTTCTTC
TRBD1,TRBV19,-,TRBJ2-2,CASRTGEITGELFF,TGTGCCAGTAGGACAGGGGAAATAACCGGGGAGCTGTTTTTT
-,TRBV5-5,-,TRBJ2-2,CASSEMQGWNTGELFF,TGTGCCAGCAGCGAGATGCAGGGCTGGAACACCGGGGAGCTGTTTTTT